This T cell receptor beta chain is from a study of T cell repertoires in cytomegalovirus infection. Study at large: Both a matching HLA type and CMV infection were indicated by public TCR beta signatures.

Germline CDR1 is MGHRA and CDR2 is YSYEKL. Trimming removed 1 base at V and 4 bases at J, with 6 bases between. This CDR3 spans 13 amino acids. Points on this clonotype: Antigen unknown.

TCRdb ran MiXCR on the reads and lists one entry per CDR3 protein. Of 150,000 to 200,000 distinct CDR3 sequences listed, about a sixth were seen once; the top ten hold about 25%. Study-level findings and limits: In two of eight donors, the top clonotype was HLA-C-restricted CMV-specific.

This rearrangement joins TRBV4-1 to TRBJ2-3; D gene unclear. The sequenced sample consisted of CD8+ T cells from PBMCs. The source of this sequence is a human donor in good health (CMV status not recorded). Some clones in this sample may be carry-over from other donors' samples. CDR3 sequence: CASSQASADTQYF. CDR3 DNA: TGCGCCAGCAGCCAAGCGTCAGCAGATACGCAGTATTTT.